This entry is about one TCR beta chain. Methods used by the authors: For nucleated cells, counts were estimated from reference gene primer amplification. This table comes from immunoSEQ multiplex PCR, and its TCRdb copy is limited to in-frame clones, with some not included. D and trimming were read from the DNA, whereas the V and J calls and clone size are those reported in that table. This sample has some 31,000 clones; 65% to 85% occur once, and the top ten carry about 3%. The data are from a study of blood T cell repertoires in COVID-19. Study at large: The analysed material was cDNA or gDNA that came from T cells, B-cell-depleted T cells, or PBMCs.

This CDR3 has 13 amino acids. Germline V lookup: CDR1 SQVTM, CDR2 ANQGSEA. The ends lost 8 bases at V and 2 bases at J; junction bases unmatched: 8. Those enrolled in Seattle joined during active infection and were followed longitudinally afterward. This sequence was found in a man aged 65 to 85 with COVID-19, enrolled during active disease. The source material was peripheral blood. V is TRBV29-1 and J is TRBJ1-1; 7 positions match TRBD1. CDR3 residues: CSSRGQFNTEAFF. CDR3 sequence (DNA): TGCAGCTCCCGGGGACAGTTTAACACTGAAGCTTTCTTT.